This T cell receptor beta chain appears in the sequencing data of a study of blood T cells in healthy people across ages. CDR1 and CDR2 (germline): LNHNV, YYDKDF (reference sequence). The CDR3 has 13 residues. The second PCR ran roughly 6 to 11 cycles with a sample-barcoded 5' primer and J-beta primers. A single record per CDR3 protein comes from TCRdb applying MiXCR to the 5' RACE reads. The table records about 1,400,000 distinct CDR3 sequences, around 39% of them present only once. The sample consisted of blood. This sequence joins TRBV15 and TRBJ2-5; D gene unclear. The J call is in doubt because the DNA end fits TRBJ2-7 better. This sequence was found in a woman between 18 and 29 years old in good health. CDR3 loop: CATRSGDIGEQYF. DNA for the CDR3: TGTGCCACCAGGTCCGGAGATATCGGCGAGCAGTACTTC.